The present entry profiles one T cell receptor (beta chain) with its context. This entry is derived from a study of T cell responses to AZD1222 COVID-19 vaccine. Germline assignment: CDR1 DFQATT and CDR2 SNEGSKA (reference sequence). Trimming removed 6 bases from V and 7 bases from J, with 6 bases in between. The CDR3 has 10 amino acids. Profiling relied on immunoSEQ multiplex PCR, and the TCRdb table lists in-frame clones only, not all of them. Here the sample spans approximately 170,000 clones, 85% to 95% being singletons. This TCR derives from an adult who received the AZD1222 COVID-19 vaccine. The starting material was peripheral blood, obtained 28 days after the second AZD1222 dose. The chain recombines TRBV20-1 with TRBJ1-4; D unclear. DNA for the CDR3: TGCAGTGCCGCAGGTGAAAAACTGTTTTTT. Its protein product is CSAAGEKLFF.